This T cell receptor beta chain stems from a study of post-analysis software for immune sequencing data. A word on this clonotype: What it binds is unknown.

The CDR3 spans 14 residues. Germline V gives CDR1 DFQATT, CDR2 SNEGSKA (reference sequence). V dropped 0 bases and J dropped 2; count of bases not matched to a gene: 2. TCR beta cDNA libraries included unique molecular identifiers. MiXCR was run by TCRdb on the PCR reads, yielding one entry per CDR3 protein. The table lists some 890,000 distinct CDR3 sequences, under 70% of them singletons. Findings of the study overall: TRBV5-6, TRBV5-1 and TRBV20-1 were among a handful of TRBV segments more frequent in patients than controls. Among multiple sclerosis patients, normalized Chao1 diversity was significantly below that of controls.

This TCR came from a girl aged 5 to 17 with multiple sclerosis. The chain employs TRBV20-1 and TRBJ2-5, with TRBD1 matching 8 bases. Sequencing input: blood. CDR3 bases: TGCAGTGCTAGAGATGGACAGGGACAAGAGACCCAGTACTTC. Encoded protein: CSARDGQGQETQYF.